This TCR beta chain was captured by sequencing in a study of sequential checkpoint blockade in melanoma (dated 2019 in TCRdb). A note on the overall study: Patients were assigned by 1:1 randomization to either first-line nivolumab followed by ipilimumab (arm A) or ipilimumab followed by nivolumab (arm B). About 20 patients had matched tumor biopsies taken before treatment and at week 13, after single-agent nivolumab (arm A) or ipilimumab (arm B). Both trial sequences were followed by maintenance nivolumab. DNA from 75 to 100 melanoma tumor samples collected before treatment underwent TCRbeta immunosequencing. About 82% of the matched tumor biopsy pairs taken before and after treatment were from the same lesion. Overall study results and their limits: Small sample sizes and reduced statistical power limited the analyses of tumor T-cell fraction within each arm. Tumor T-cell fraction and clonality were found to correlate with PD-L1 staining and CD8+ T-cell counts but not with mutational load. Validation of the response-prediction model combining TCR metrics and mutation burden is needed in larger, independent patient cohorts. Clinical benefit was about 30 times more likely to be achieved by patients whose tumor T-cell fraction and clonality increased by week 13. In the nivolumab-first arm (arm A), an association was found between pretreatment tumor TIL clonality and response (P = .04).

Interpreted using the paper, the treatment or condition label stands for: randomized to nivolumab then ipilimumab (arm A) or the reverse (arm B). No trial patient had received prior DNA-damaging chemotherapy. Samples came from patients with melanoma in CheckMate 064, a randomized, open-label phase II trial of sequential checkpoint blockade. Tumor TCR sequencing used genomic DNA from formalin-fixed paraffin-embedded (FFPE) tissue samples. Trimming takes 9 bases from V and 4 bases from J, and the germline ends sit 12 bases apart. The germline V gene encodes CDR1 LNHDA and CDR2 SQIVND (reference sequence). The CDR3 runs 13 residues from the cysteine to the phenylalanine. The read is trimmed to its CDR3 DNA, 39 bases read in frame from base 1. About this clone: Its recognized antigen is unknown. The input lacks base qualities; no much larger clone sits a single base away.

TCRbeta CDR3 regions were immunosequenced from genomic DNA with the immunoSEQ Assay. Prior to high-throughput sequencing, genomic DNA was amplified by bias-controlled multiplex PCR. In the paper's pipeline: To quantify the absolute abundance of each unique TCRbeta CDR3 region, the sequences were collapsed and filtered. Clonality, defined as 1 minus Pielou's evenness, was calculated using productive rearrangements only. Tumor T-cell fraction was calculated by normalizing TCRbeta template counts to usable DNA, which was estimated from several housekeeping genes. Clones with significantly greater frequencies in on-treatment versus baseline samples were identified using a previously published method. The source is immuneACCESS, and TCRdb retained only in-frame sequences with V and J called. Part of the clones is not carried over; for the studies checked, unresolved V genes explain less than half of this, and the remainder is unexplained. D and trimming were read from the DNA, whereas the V and J calls and clone size are those reported in that table. Here the sample has around 4,000 clones; approximately 24% occur a single time. Roughly 17% of the sample goes to the ten largest clones.

The chain employs TRBV19 and TRBJ1-4, with TRBD1 as a weak D call on 5 bases. The receptor comes from a human donor with melanoma. The sample in question was tumor tissue (inferred from file names), obtained from a patient given nivolumab and ipilimumab in sequence. This receptor carries the CDR3 CASKRTLNEKLFF. The nucleotides are TGTGCCAGCAAAAGGACACTTAATGAAAAACTGTTTTTT. The variable domain in full, with residues beyond the CDR3 obtained from the reference TRBV19 and TRBJ1-4 genes, is DGGITQSPKYLFRKEGQNVTLSCEQNLNHDAMYWYRQDPGQGLRLIYYSQIVNDFQKGDIAEGYSVSREKKESFPLTVTSAQKNPTAFYLCASKRTLNEKLFFGSGTQLSVL.